This section outlines one T cell receptor (beta chain) sequence together with its context. Which antigen it targets is not known. No base quality values were provided; no much bigger clone lies one nucleotide off. CDR1 and CDR2 are drawn from the germline V gene: KGHSY, FQNENV. Trimming takes 0 bases from V and 5 bases from J, and the germline ends sit 11 bases apart. The CDR3 sequence holds 15 residues, the cysteine and phenylalanine included. Left in the record is the CDR3 DNA by itself, 45 bases read in frame from the first base. This sample was taken from a study of shared clonotypes between healthy human individuals (dated by TCRdb to 2020 to 2022). Context from the whole study: Two women and a few men aged 18 to 49 years were included in the cohort. For each donor, CD4 naive and CD4 memory were each given three plates, CD8 naive was given two plates, and CD8 memory was given one plate. To estimate repertoire size and how much clonotypes are shared between individuals, the study performed deep sequencing of blood TCR repertoires from 4 to 6 healthy adults. To increase sequencing depth and limit assay-specific biases, different laboratories used diverse techniques to prepare libraries and sequence TCR repertoires. Each donor's leukapheresis produced roughly between about 0.8 and 8.9 billion PBMCs.

Paper-wide results and their limitations: Pairwise subsampling led to the expectation that sequencing depth would affect the degree of clonotype sharing among donors. Sampling was restricted to blood, and TCR repertoires in tissue are likely to differ from TCR repertoires in blood. When a few donors were compared, the shared fraction of clonotypes was around 5% for naive CD4, over 3% for naive CD8, roughly 2.5% for memory CD4, and roughly 0.43% for memory CD8. Incomplete sequencing was indicated by rarefaction of sorted-subset datasets, despite the large sequencing depth. The genetic and exposure-history diversity represented was limited by the small number of donors. Compared with non-shared clonotypes, clonotypes shared by all four sorted-subset donors had higher generation probabilities. Estimated clonotype richness was generally larger for naive than for memory subsets.

Using the deep immunoSEQ assay, multiplex PCR amplified TCR CDR3 regions from genomic DNA. Extracted genomic DNA from each cell subset was spread evenly across all wells of several immunoSEQ 96-well plates, with each plate serving as a replicate. Each replicate PCR for sorted subsets received around 200 ng genomic DNA, equal to roughly 29,000 T cell genomes. Purified libraries were quantified with a Qubit 3.0 fluorometer, sized on a Bioanalyzer 2100, and re-quantified with the KAPA Library Quantification kit. Each immunoSEQ 96-well plate was sequenced on its own single-read 150-cycle Illumina NextSeq 550 flow cell. As for the original processing: Because only junctional sequences without quality scores were contained in the immunoSEQ output, filtering matching that applied to full-length reads could not be performed. Sequences were annotated with PyIR, a Python wrapper for IgBLAST v1.9, using IMGT germline references to assign V/J genes and CDR3. Any read was removed if the V/J assignment was weak (E-value above 1e-6), the CDR3 was missing, or the read contained stop codons, out-of-frame junctions, or ambiguous translated residues. V3J clonotypes were defined as sequences sharing the same inferred V gene, J gene, and CDR3 amino acid sequence. Percentage overlap between repertoires was computed as shared unique clonotypes divided by the size of the smaller repertoire. Richness of each repertoire was evaluated using RTK rarefaction, the Chao1 estimator, and Recon v2.1 estimates of unobserved clonotypes. OLGA was used to compute generation probabilities for all TCRbeta clonotypes that the gDNA method yielded from a handful of donors. TCRdb retrieved this table from immuneACCESS and kept in-frame rearrangements only. Not all clones are present; in checked studies, unresolved V genes account for under half, and no reason is known for the remainder. The V and J calls and clone size come from that table; D and trimming were worked out from the DNA. Recorded for this sample are a few million clones; 85% to 95% of them occurred a single time. The top ten hold 0.3% to 0.4% of the sample.

The donors were healthy, HIV-negative adults with no recently reported acute infections or vaccinations. All donors were Caucasian adults living in Nashville, Tennessee, USA. CD4+ T cells were enriched by magnetic negative selection; naive cells were then positively selected on CD45RA, and the negative fraction formed the memory subset. Blood was obtained by leukapheresis, after which PBMCs were separated by Ficoll-Histopaque density gradient centrifugation and cryopreserved in liquid nitrogen vapor phase. Purity and quantity of every magnetically sorted T cell population were checked by analytical flow cytometry. Each sorted fraction had its genomic DNA isolated and then quantified by UV absorbance on a Nanodrop 2000c.

Sequenced sample: naive CD4+ T cells from PBMCs. The meaning of the sample's cell subset or site label: CD45RA+ positively selected. The rearrangement joined TRBV16 to TRBJ1-5, with no reliable assignment of the D segment. The source of this sequence is a man between 18 and 35 years old in good health. Some clones in this sample may be carry-over from other donors' samples. The CDR3 protein: CASSQSGGNHQPQHF. The nucleotide sequence is TGTGCCAGCAGCCAATCGGGCGGCAACCATCAGCCCCAGCATTTT.